This paragraph covers one TCR beta chain sequence. Germline CDR1 and CDR2: DFQATT and SNEGSKA (reference sequence). V was shortened by 4 bases and J by 4 bases, with 5 bases between the two germline ends. The length of the CDR3 is 11 residues. The data stem from a study of T-cell reconstitution after alpha-beta-depleted transplantation in children. For TCRbeta, the library was prepared with unique molecular identifiers. TCRdb processed the PCR reads anew with MiXCR; each CDR3 protein has one entry. The table records 440,000 or so distinct CDR3 sequences, around 46% of them present only once. This TCR was sampled from a girl aged 2-10 years with aplastic anemia, due to receive a stem cell transplant. Material: PBMCs, obtained before TCRalphabeta/CD19-depleted stem cell transplant. This chain joins TRBV20-1 and TRBJ2-1; D is unresolved. CDR3: CSATKYNEQFF. The DNA of the CDR3 is TGCAGTGCTACGAAATACAATGAGCAGTTCTTC.